The entry below gives a single T cell receptor beta chain sequence along with its context. Sequencing was performed with immunoSEQ multiplex PCR; in TCRdb, only in-frame clones are kept and a portion is missing. Altogether some 210,000 clones are present, 70% to 90% being singletons, with the ten largest covering 5% to 6.5%. The data were obtained in a study of blood T cell repertoires in COVID-19. The CDR3 length is 18 residues. V gave up 6 bases and J gave up 2 bases, with 24 bases separating them. In germline, CDR1 is MNHEY, CDR2 SVGEGT. The chain joins TRBV6-2 or TRBV6-3 to TRBJ2-3, with D perhaps TRBD1 (6 bases). This clonotype was sampled from a woman in her 70s with active or convalescent COVID-19. Specimen: peripheral blood. The CDR3 DNA reads as TGTGCCAGCAGCCATAGTCCCAGGGGAACAGATTTCACAGATACGCAGTATTTT. Translation gives CASSHSPRGTDFTDTQYF.